Below are 5 T cell receptor beta chains sequenced from a single sample in a study of Graves' ophthalmopathy and Graves' hyperthyroidism. Transcripts of RNA were the source for amplifying TCR beta CDR3 regions. First-round RT-PCR relied on HTBI primers, and a second-round multiplex PCR came next. Using its own MiXCR run on the multiplex PCR reads, TCRdb lists one record per CDR3 protein. The sample contains roughly 50,000 distinct CDR3 sequences, around 45% of which appear only once. The sequenced material came from peripheral blood. The receptors were gathered from an adult man with Graves' ophthalmopathy.

Ten or more counts support this clonotype. V is TRBV7-8 and J is TRBJ2-7, with 7 bases that match TRBD2. Germline lookup yields CDR1 SGHVS and CDR2 FQNEAQ. The V segment lost 4 bases and the J segment 4 bases; nucleotides outside the gene matches: 7. The CDR3 totals 14 residues. Here the CDR3 reads CASSSGGVGYEQYF. The CDR3 bases are TGTGCCAGCAGCTCGGGGGGAGTAGGTTACGAGCAGTACTTC.

This clonotype was found a few times. The rearrangement links TRBV18 to TRBJ2-7, with D perhaps matching TRBD2 (5 bases). CDR1 and CDR2 (germline): KGHSH, LQKENI. V lost 2 bases and J 4 bases, leaving 12 bases between the germline ends. The CDR3 is made up of 14 amino acids. The CDR3 nucleotides are TGTGCCAGCTCACCAGAGGGTGGGCGGTACGAGCAGTACTTC. Translating it yields CASSPEGGRYEQYF.

Worth noting for this clonotype: Because the CDR3 is missing its conserved closing phenylalanine or tryptophan, this is likely a read error. Because the CDR3's place on the DNA is in doubt, the DNA is left out and the CDR3 is given as listed by TCRdb. The chain employs TRBV5-1 and TRBJ2-3; the table's D call, TRBD1, has no DNA check behind it. The CDR3 adds up to 10 amino acids, both ends counted. Germline loops: CDR1 SGHRS, CDR2 YFSETQ. CDR3 region: CASSMEGQEI.

This clonotype was observed many times. V and J are TRBV4-1 and TRBJ1-2; D might be TRBD1 (5 bases). This CDR3 is built from 13 residues. Germline CDR1 MGHRA, CDR2 YSYEKL. Trimming left V 1 base short and J 5 bases short, with 8 bases between. The CDR3 coding sequence is TGCGCCAGCAGCCAAGTGGGACTTTATGGCTACACCTTC. Protein: CASSQVGLYGYTF.

With regard to this clonotype: A much larger clonotype is one base distant, so this may be a read error. The chain uses TRBV3-1 and TRBJ2-1; 7 bases map to TRBD1. The CDR3 spans 13 residues. After removal of 4 bases from V and 6 bases from J, the junction contained 3 bases not matched to a gene. In germline, CDR1 is LGHDT, CDR2 YNNKEL (reference sequence). CDR3 region: CASSRGQVNEQFF. As DNA, the CDR3 is TGTGCCAGCAGCCGAGGACAGGTCAATGAGCAGTTCTTC.